This TCR beta chain derives from a study of blood T cell repertoires in COVID-19. Study background: Sample material is recorded as cDNA or gDNA derived from T cells, B-cell-depleted T cells, or PBMCs.

In the original workflow: For nucleated cells, counts were estimated from reference gene primer amplification. Some clones are missing from TCRdb's copy, which holds only in-frame ones; the method was immunoSEQ multiplex PCR. That table gives V, J and clone size, and the DNA gave D and trimming. The sample shows approximately 70,000 clones, approximately 77% of them seen only once. Trimming removed 4 bases from V and 0 bases from J, with 10 bases in between. The CDR3 spans 15 residues. CDR1 is SEHNR, CDR2 FQNEAQ, per germline (reference sequence). The TCR comes from a woman aged 70 to 79 with acute or convalescent COVID-19. The rearrangement uses TRBV7-9 and TRBJ1-3; TRBD1 is a possible D gene (6 bases). The sequencing input was peripheral blood. The CDR3 DNA follows: TGTGCCAGCAGCTCAGGACAGACCTCTGGAAACACCATATATTTT. It translates to CASSSGQTSGNTIYF.